This TCR beta chain was recovered during a study of cytomegalovirus exposure and HLA in healthy donors. Concerning this clone: Antigen unknown.

V lost 6 bases to trimming and J lost 11 bases, with 23 bases between them. From germline, CDR1 is SGHDN and CDR2 FVKESK. The CDR3 covers 15 residues. Whole-study findings and limits: Researchers counted over 150 TCR beta chains as cytomegalovirus-associated. Another analysis was done later, and it associated more than 15,000 TCR beta sequences with HLA alleles at 0.05 false discovery rate. There were a few CMV-associated chains whose specificity for CMV antigens was confirmed in vitro.

PCR employed 60 Vbeta and 13 Jbeta primers. Only in-frame clones appear in the TCRdb table, and some are missing; sequencing was by immunoSEQ multiplex PCR. The repertoire holds 100,000 to 150,000 clones, with approximately 78% as singletons. The sequencing input was PBMCs. The TCR comes from a female donor in good health and CMV-seronegative. The chain has TRBV14 and TRBJ1-5; D is undetermined. This CDR3 is CASSRAVTSMSSQHF. CDR3 DNA sequence: TGTGCCAGCAGTCGTGCCGTAACATCCATGTCGTCCCAGCATTTT.